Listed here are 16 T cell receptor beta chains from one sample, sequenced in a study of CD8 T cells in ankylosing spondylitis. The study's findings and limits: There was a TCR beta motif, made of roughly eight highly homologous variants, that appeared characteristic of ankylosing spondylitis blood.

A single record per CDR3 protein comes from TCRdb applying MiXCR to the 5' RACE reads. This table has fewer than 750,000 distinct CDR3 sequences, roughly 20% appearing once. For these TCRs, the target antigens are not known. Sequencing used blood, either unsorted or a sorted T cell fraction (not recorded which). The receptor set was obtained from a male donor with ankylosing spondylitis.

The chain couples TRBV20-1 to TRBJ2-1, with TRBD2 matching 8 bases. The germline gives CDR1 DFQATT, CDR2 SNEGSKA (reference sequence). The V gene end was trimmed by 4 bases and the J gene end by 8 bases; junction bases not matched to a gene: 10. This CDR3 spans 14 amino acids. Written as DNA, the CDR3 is TGCAGTGCTATACGTAGCGGGGAGCGCGATGAGCAGTTCTTC. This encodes CSAIRSGERDEQFF.

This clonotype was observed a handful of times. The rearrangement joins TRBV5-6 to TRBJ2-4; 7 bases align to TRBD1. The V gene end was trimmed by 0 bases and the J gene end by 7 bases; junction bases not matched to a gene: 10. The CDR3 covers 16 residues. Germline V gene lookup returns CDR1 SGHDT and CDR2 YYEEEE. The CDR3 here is CASSLGAGGPRNIQYF. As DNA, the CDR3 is TGTGCCAGCAGCTTGGGGGCAGGGGGTCCGAGGAACATTCAGTACTTC.

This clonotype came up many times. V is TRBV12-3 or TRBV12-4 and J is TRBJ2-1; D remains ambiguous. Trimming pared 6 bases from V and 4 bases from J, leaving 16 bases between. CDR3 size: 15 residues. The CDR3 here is CASSRRRSPYNEQFF. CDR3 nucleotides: TGTGCCAGCAGCAGGAGACGATCCCCTTACAATGAGCAGTTCTTC.

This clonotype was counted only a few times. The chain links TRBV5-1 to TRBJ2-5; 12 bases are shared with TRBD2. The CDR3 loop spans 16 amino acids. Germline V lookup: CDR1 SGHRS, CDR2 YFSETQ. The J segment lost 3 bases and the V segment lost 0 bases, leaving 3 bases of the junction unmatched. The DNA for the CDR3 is TGCGCCAGCAGCTTGGAGCCTAGCGGGGGGGAAGAGACCCAGTACTTC. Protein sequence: CASSLEPSGGEETQYF.

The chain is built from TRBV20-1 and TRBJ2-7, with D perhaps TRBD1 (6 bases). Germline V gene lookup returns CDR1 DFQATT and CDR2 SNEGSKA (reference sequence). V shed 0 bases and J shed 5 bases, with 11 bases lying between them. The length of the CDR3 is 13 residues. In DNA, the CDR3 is TGCAGTGCTAGAGATCTGGGACACCACGAGCAGTACTTC. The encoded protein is CSARDLGHHEQYF.

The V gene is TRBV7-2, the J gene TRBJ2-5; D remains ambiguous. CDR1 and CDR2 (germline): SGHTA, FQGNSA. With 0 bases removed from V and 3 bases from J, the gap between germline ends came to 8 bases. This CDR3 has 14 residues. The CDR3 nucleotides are TGTGCCAGCAGCTTAGCGTACTTCGAAGAGACCCAGTACTTC. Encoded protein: CASSLAYFEETQYF.

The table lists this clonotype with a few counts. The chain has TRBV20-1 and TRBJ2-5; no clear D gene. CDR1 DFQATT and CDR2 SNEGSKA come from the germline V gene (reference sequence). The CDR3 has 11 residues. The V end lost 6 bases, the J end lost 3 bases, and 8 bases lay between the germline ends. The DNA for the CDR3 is TGCAGTGCAATGACCGAAGAGACCCAGTACTTC. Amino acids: CSAMTEETQYF.

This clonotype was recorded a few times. The CDR3 region has the DNA TGTGCCAGCAGCTTTATCACTACGCCGGGAGAGCAGTTCTTC. It is translated as CASSFITTPGEQFF. V usage is TRBV7-2 and J usage is TRBJ2-1, with a tentative D call TRBD2 (5 bases). The V gene lost 3 bases and the J gene lost 10 bases, with 16 bases spanning the gap. Per the germline V gene, CDR1 is SGHTA and CDR2 is FQGNSA. This CDR3 has 14 residues.

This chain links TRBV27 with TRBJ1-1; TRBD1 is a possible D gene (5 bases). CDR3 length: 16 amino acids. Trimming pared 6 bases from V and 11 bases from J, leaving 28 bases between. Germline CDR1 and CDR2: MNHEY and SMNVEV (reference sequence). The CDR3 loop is CASRPSQRQTYLNAFF. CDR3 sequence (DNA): TGTGCCAGCAGGCCTAGCCAGAGACAGACCTACTTGAACGCTTTCTTT.

The DNA for the CDR3 is TGTGCCAGCAGCTACCCACGGGGGTCCTACGAGCAGTACTTC. Translated: CASSYPRGSYEQYF. This chain links TRBV6-2 or TRBV6-3 with TRBJ2-7; possible D gene TRBD2, 6 bases. CDR3 length equals 14 residues. V was trimmed by 6 bases and J by 1 base, leaving 13 bases between them. CDR1 and CDR2 from the germline V gene are MNHEY and SVGEGT.

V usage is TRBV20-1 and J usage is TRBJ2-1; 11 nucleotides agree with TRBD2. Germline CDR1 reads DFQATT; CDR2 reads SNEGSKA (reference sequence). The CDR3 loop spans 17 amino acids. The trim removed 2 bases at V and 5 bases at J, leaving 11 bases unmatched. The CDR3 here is CSARLPLAGGLDNEQFF. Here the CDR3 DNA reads TGCAGTGCTAGATTACCTTTAGCGGGGGGGCTGGACAATGAGCAGTTCTTC.

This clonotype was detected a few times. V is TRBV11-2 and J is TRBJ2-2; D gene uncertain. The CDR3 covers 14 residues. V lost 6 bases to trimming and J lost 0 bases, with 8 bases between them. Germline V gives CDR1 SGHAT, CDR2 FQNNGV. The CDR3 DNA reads TGTGCCAGCAGACGACTGGCGAACACCGGGGAGCTGTTTTTT. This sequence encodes CASRRLANTGELFF.

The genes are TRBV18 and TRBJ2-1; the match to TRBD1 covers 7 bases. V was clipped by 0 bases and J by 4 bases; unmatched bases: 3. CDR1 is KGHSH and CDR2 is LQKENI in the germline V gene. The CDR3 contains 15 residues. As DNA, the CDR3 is TGTGCCAGCTCACCACCGGGACAGAGTTACAATGAGCAGTTCTTC. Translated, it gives CASSPPGQSYNEQFF.

CDR3 in DNA: TGTGCCAGCAGCTTAGGTACAGGGAGTGTTGAAAAACTGTTTTTT. Protein product: CASSLGTGSVEKLFF. This chain links TRBV7-9 with TRBJ1-4; D might be TRBD1 (6 bases). The CDR3 loop spans 15 amino acids. V lost 1 base and J 7 bases, leaving 13 bases between the germline ends. Germline lookup yields CDR1 SEHNR and CDR2 FQNEAQ (reference sequence).

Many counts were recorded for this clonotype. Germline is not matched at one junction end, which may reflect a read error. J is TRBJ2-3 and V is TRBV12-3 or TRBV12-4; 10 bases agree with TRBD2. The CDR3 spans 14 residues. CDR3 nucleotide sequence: TGTGCCAGCAGTCTAGCGGGAGCCACAGATACGCAGTATTTT. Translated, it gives CASSLAGATDTQYF.

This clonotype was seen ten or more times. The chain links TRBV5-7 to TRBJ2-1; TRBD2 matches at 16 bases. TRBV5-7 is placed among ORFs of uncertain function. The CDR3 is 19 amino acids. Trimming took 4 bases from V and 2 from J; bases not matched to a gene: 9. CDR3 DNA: TGTGCCAGCAGCCCGACGGGACTAGCGGGAGGGACCCCCTACAATGAGCAGTTCTTC. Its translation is CASSPTGLAGGTPYNEQFF.